A single sample is the source of the 28 T cell receptor beta chains below, sequenced in a study of shared clonotypes between healthy human individuals (dated by TCRdb to 2018 to 2020). Library method: the immunoSEQ multiplex PCR assay. Held by TCRdb, this immuneACCESS table contains in-frame sequences only and omits some clones. Under half of the omission traces to an unresolved V gene where checked; the cause of the rest is unknown. Across this sample there are 2 million to 2.5 million clones, with 92% seen only once. Of the sample, 0.3% to 0.4% falls within the top ten clones. Sequencing used naive CD4+ T cells from PBMCs. The cell subset or site tag for this specimen amounts to: CD45RA+ positively selected. These TCRs come from a man between 18 and 29 years old in good health. Some clones in this sample may be carry-over from other donors' samples.

The chain joins TRBV5-4 to TRBJ2-1; D is unresolved. V was clipped by 2 bases and J by 6 bases, with 9 bases between them. Germline V gene sequence: CDR1 SGHNT, CDR2 YYREEE (reference sequence). The CDR3 length is 13 residues. The CDR3 DNA sequence: TGTGCCAGCAGCTTACGGCAGCTCAATGAGCAGTTCTTC. Its translation is CASSLRQLNEQFF.

The gene calls are TRBV4-1 and TRBJ2-7, with D perhaps matching TRBD1 (5 bases). The germline V gene has CDR1 MGHRA and CDR2 YSYEKL. The CDR3 covers 16 residues. The ends were cut back, 0 bases at V and 2 bases at J, with 14 bases in the middle. The CDR3 sequence: CASSQDLAGFTYEQYF. The CDR3 DNA reads as TGCGCCAGCAGCCAAGATCTGGCAGGGTTCACCTACGAGCAGTACTTC.

V usage is TRBV30 and J usage is TRBJ1-4; D gene ambiguous. V was shortened by 0 bases and J by 6 bases, with 11 bases between the two germline ends. The CDR3 is 14 residues long. Germline V gene lookup returns CDR1 GTSNPN and CDR2 SVGIG (reference sequence). The CDR3 DNA follows: TGTGCCTGGAGTGTACCCCCTAGGGATGAAAAACTGTTTTTT. This codes for CAWSVPPRDEKLFF. Full variable domain (outside the CDR3, taken from reference TRBV30 and TRBJ1-4): SQTIHQWPATLVQPVGSPLSLECTVEGTSNPNLYWYRQAAGRGLQLLFYSVGIGQISSEVPQNLSASRPQDRQFILSSKKLLLSDSGFYLCAWSVPPRDEKLFFGSGTQLSVL.

V and J are TRBV9 and TRBJ2-5; D is possibly TRBD1 (5 bases). Germline lookup yields CDR1 SGDLS and CDR2 YYNGEE. V shed 4 bases and J shed 6 bases, with 19 bases lying between them. CDR3 length: 15 amino acids. The CDR3 reads CASSHPQGGEKTQYF. For the CDR3, the DNA is TGTGCCAGCAGCCATCCGCAGGGTGGGGAAAAGACCCAGTACTTC.

The V and J genes are TRBV7-2 and TRBJ2-7; D perhaps matches TRBD2 (5 bases). Germline lookup yields CDR1 SGHTA and CDR2 FQGNSA. CDR3 length: 13 residues. Trimming removed 4 bases at V and 6 bases at J, with 13 bases between. The CDR3 loop reads CASSSRYGGEQYF. As DNA, the CDR3 is TGTGCCAGCAGCTCACGGTATGGAGGCGAGCAGTACTTC.

In this sample, this clone turned up a few times. Other DNA sequences in this specimen translate into the identical CDR3. The chain couples TRBV2 to TRBJ1-5, with D perhaps TRBD1 (6 bases). This CDR3 has 13 residues. Trimming pared 4 bases from V and 4 bases from J, leaving 8 bases between. CDR1 SNHLY and CDR2 FYNNEI come from the germline V gene. The CDR3 here is CASSGQGNQPQHF. CDR3 DNA sequence: TGTGCCAGCAGTGGGCAGGGGAATCAGCCCCAGCATTTT.

This chain joins TRBV5-6 and TRBJ1-2; TRBD1 aligns across 7 bases. Trimming at V came to 4 bases and at J to 13 bases, leaving 13 bases not matched to a gene. CDR1 is SGHDT and CDR2 is YYEEEE in the germline V gene. The length of the CDR3 is 13 residues. CDR3 protein: CASSQKRTGGFTF. The CDR3 region has the DNA TGTGCCAGCAGCCAGAAGAGGACAGGCGGATTCACCTTC.

The rearrangement links TRBV5-4 to TRBJ2-3, with TRBD1 matching 9 bases. Germline values: CDR1 SGHNT, CDR2 YYREEE (reference sequence). This CDR3 contains 17 residues. J was trimmed by 3 bases and V by 0 bases; bases with no gene match: 8. This CDR3 reads CASSLGGQGKWTDTQYF. The DNA for the CDR3 is TGTGCCAGCAGCTTGGGTGGACAGGGGAAATGGACAGATACGCAGTATTTT.

The chain links TRBV7-2 to TRBJ2-7; D perhaps matches TRBD2 (6 bases). Per germline, CDR1 SGHTA and CDR2 FQGNSA. V lost 1 base, J lost 3 bases, and 10 bases lay in between. The CDR3 length is 14 residues. DNA for the CDR3: TGTGCCAGCAGCTTAGTTGGTAGCGGCTACGAGCAGTACTTC. It yields the protein CASSLVGSGYEQYF.

The rearrangement links TRBV4-1 to TRBJ2-2; 14 positions match TRBD2. The germline V gene has CDR1 MGHRA and CDR2 YSYEKL. This CDR3 has 19 residues. The V gene end was trimmed by 4 bases and the J gene end by 3 bases; junction bases not matched to a gene: 10. This CDR3 is CASSRQGLAGGPYTGELFF. CDR3 sequence (DNA): TGCGCCAGCAGCCGTCAAGGACTAGCGGGAGGTCCCTACACCGGGGAGCTGTTTTTT.

The chain has TRBV15 and TRBJ1-4; the D is unclear. CDR1 and CDR2 (germline): LNHNV, YYDKDF (reference sequence). This CDR3 region has 15 residues. Trimming took off 0 bases at V and 0 bases at J, with 5 bases between the two ends. The CDR3 protein is CATSRDFATNEKLFF. CDR3 nucleotides: TGTGCCACCAGCAGAGACTTCGCAACTAATGAAAAACTGTTTTTT. The full variable domain, with the rest looked up from reference TRBV15 and TRBJ1-4, is DAMVIQNPRYQVTQFGKPVTLSCSQTLNHNVMYWYQQKSSQAPKLLFHYYDKDFNNEADTPDNFQSRRPNTSFCFLDIRSPGLGDTAMYLCATSRDFATNEKLFFGSGTQLSVL.

In nucleotides, the CDR3 is TGTGCCAGCAGCCCAGCTTACCCGGAGACCCAGTACTTC. The encoded protein is CASSPAYPETQYF. The chain links TRBV7-2 to TRBJ2-5; D ambiguous. The germline V gene has CDR1 SGHTA and CDR2 FQGNSA. V lost 5 bases and J 5 bases, leaving 12 bases between the germline ends. The CDR3 contains 13 residues. Using reference TRBV7-2 and TRBJ2-5 for the parts outside the CDR3, the full variable domain is GAGVSQSPSNKVTEKGKDVELRCDPISGHTALYWYRQSLGQGLEFLIYFQGNSAPDKSGLPSDRFSAERTGGSVSTLTIQRTQQEDSAVYLCASSPAYPETQYFGPGTRLLVL.

The rearrangement uses TRBV5-4 and TRBJ1-4; D perhaps matches TRBD1 (5 bases). V dropped 4 bases and J dropped 0 bases, with 10 bases sitting between them. The CDR3 extends over 15 amino acids. In germline, CDR1 is SGHNT, CDR2 YYREEE (reference sequence). The CDR3 region has the DNA TGTGCCAGCAGCGGCGGGGGAGCAACTAATGAAAAACTGTTTTTT. Protein product: CASSGGGATNEKLFF. Using reference TRBV5-4 and TRBJ1-4 for the parts outside the CDR3, the full variable domain is ETGVTQSPTHLIKTRGQQVTLRCSSQSGHNTVSWYQQALGQGPQFIFQYYREEENGRGNFPPRFSGLQFPNYSSELNVNALELDDSALYLCASSGGGATNEKLFFGSGTQLSVL.

CDR3 residues: CASSFPASGPSSYEQYF. Here the CDR3 DNA reads TGTGCCAGCAGTTTCCCGGCTAGCGGGCCATCCTCCTACGAGCAGTACTTC. The J gene is TRBJ2-7, the V gene TRBV28, with 8 positions matching TRBD2. Looked up from germline, CDR1 is MDHEN and CDR2 is SYDVKM. The CDR3 runs to 17 residues. Trimming cost V 3 bases and J 0 bases; bases outside gene matches: 10.

CDR3 region: CASSEITHPGQGNTIYF. CDR3 nucleotide sequence: TGTGCCAGCAGTGAAATAACCCACCCCGGACAGGGGAACACCATATATTTT. The chain has TRBV25-1 and TRBJ1-3; 9 bases align to TRBD1. There are 17 residues in the CDR3. Germline values: CDR1 MGHDK, CDR2 SYGVNS. The junction had 12 bases not matched to a gene; V was cut back by 2 bases and J by 7 bases. Together with reference TRBV25-1 and TRBJ1-3, the CDR3 gives the full variable domain: EADIYQTPRYLVIGTGKKITLECSQTMGHDKMYWYQQDPGMELHLIHYSYGVNSTEKGDLSSESTVSRIRTEHFPLTLESARPSHTSQYLCASSEITHPGQGNTIYFGEGSWLTVV.

The V and J genes are TRBV6-1 and TRBJ1-5; 9 positions match TRBD1. Looked up from germline, CDR1 is MNHNS and CDR2 is SASEGT. The CDR3 has 19 residues. The V segment lost 1 base and the J segment 0 bases; nucleotides outside the gene matches: 10. This chain's CDR3 is CASSEEDRGRIRSNQPQHF. The CDR3 region has the DNA TGTGCCAGCAGTGAAGAGGACAGGGGCCGGATCCGTAGCAATCAGCCCCAGCATTTT.

The table lists this clone with a count of one. The V and J genes are TRBV29-1 and TRBJ2-1, with 8 bases matching TRBD2. V shed 3 bases, J shed 1 base, and the junction held 5 bases outside the gene matches. The CDR3 has 15 residues. Germline lookup yields CDR1 SQVTM and CDR2 ANQGSEA. As DNA, the CDR3 is TGCAGCGTTGATGAAGCGGGAGTATCCTACAATGAGCAGTTCTTC. This codes for CSVDEAGVSYNEQFF.

About this clone: The same CDR3 is also encoded by other DNA sequences in this sample. J is TRBJ1-1 and V is TRBV6-1; 7 bases line up with TRBD1. Germline V CDR1 and CDR2: MNHNS, SASEGT. Trimming removed 4 bases from V and 1 base from J; junction bases left unmatched: 3. This CDR3 has 14 residues. CDR3 region: CASSVRGPNTEAFF. CDR3 in DNA: TGTGCCAGCAGTGTAAGGGGGCCGAACACTGAAGCTTTCTTT.

V gene TRBV18 combines with J gene TRBJ1-4, with D possibly TRBD1 on 6 matching bases. From germline, CDR1 is KGHSH and CDR2 LQKENI. The CDR3 has 13 residues. Trimming left V 9 bases short and J 3 bases short, with 11 bases between. In DNA form, the CDR3 reads TGTGCCAGTACGAGGGGGGCTAATGAAAAACTGTTTTTT. As protein: CASTRGANEKLFF.

The chain joins TRBV5-4 to TRBJ1-1; TRBD1 aligns across 9 bases. Trimming took 4 bases from V and 7 from J; bases not matched to a gene: 8. Germline V gene sequence: CDR1 SGHNT, CDR2 YYREEE (reference sequence). The CDR3 extends over 14 amino acids. The CDR3 bases are TGTGCCAGCAGCGCTGGACAGGGGTTTTTTGAAGCTTTCTTT. This translates into CASSAGQGFFEAFF.

V gene TRBV7-3 combines with J gene TRBJ2-2; the match to TRBD1 covers 10 bases. The trim removed 2 bases at V and 5 bases at J, leaving 2 bases unmatched. CDR1 SGHTA and CDR2 FQGTGA come from the germline V gene. The CDR3 sequence is 15 residues long. As DNA, the CDR3 is TGTGCCAGCAGCTTATTGGACAGGGGGACCGGGGAGCTGTTTTTT. Protein product: CASSLLDRGTGELFF.

The rearrangement uses TRBV15 and TRBJ2-2; D possibly corresponds to TRBD1 (6 bases). Germline V gene data show CDR1 as LNHNV and CDR2 as YYDKDF (reference sequence). The CDR3 spans 14 residues. Trimming pared 2 bases from V and 6 bases from J, leaving 10 bases between. The CDR3 DNA sequence: TGTGCCACCAGCAGACTTCCAGGGGCCGGGGAGCTGTTTTTT. Translating gives CATSRLPGAGELFF.

The V gene is TRBV2, the J gene TRBJ1-1; D gene ambiguous. This CDR3 spans 12 amino acids. With 6 bases removed from V and 2 bases from J, the gap between germline ends came to 7 bases. CDR1 is SNHLY and CDR2 is FYNNEI in the germline V gene. This CDR3 reads CASRDGNTEAFF. CDR3 nucleotides: TGTGCCAGCAGAGACGGCAACACTGAAGCTTTCTTT.

The rearrangement uses TRBV6-1 and TRBJ2-4, with D possibly being TRBD2 (5 bases). Trimming removed 0 bases from V and 7 bases from J, with 10 bases in between. Germline V lookup: CDR1 MNHNS, CDR2 SASEGT. This CDR3 has 14 amino acids. CDR3 protein: CASSEAPGWNIQYF. The CDR3 DNA follows: TGTGCCAGCAGTGAAGCGCCGGGATGGAACATTCAGTACTTC.

The CDR3 DNA is TGCGCCAGCAAGATGGGACTAGCGGCCTACAATGAGCAGTTCTTC. Its translation is CASKMGLAAYNEQFF. The chain couples TRBV5-1 to TRBJ2-1; TRBD2 agrees at 11 bases. V gave up 6 bases and J gave up 2 bases; unmatched junction bases: 4. The CDR3 covers 15 residues. CDR1 SGHRS and CDR2 YFSETQ come from the germline V gene.

This chain links TRBV9 with TRBJ1-1; D call uncertain. With 0 bases removed from V and 1 base from J, the gap between germline ends came to 7 bases. Germline assignment: CDR1 SGDLS and CDR2 YYNGEE. The CDR3 sequence is 14 residues long. The CDR3 DNA reads TGTGCCAGCAGCGTAGATACATGGAACACTGAAGCTTTCTTT. Translating gives CASSVDTWNTEAFF.

The CDR3: CASSFRPGTGIGEKNIQYF. The CDR3 DNA sequence: TGTGCCAGCAGCTTTCGTCCCGGGACAGGGATCGGGGAAAAAAACATTCAGTACTTC. The chain employs TRBV21-1 and TRBJ2-4; TRBD1 is taken as the D call from the table, unchecked against the DNA. TRBV21-1 is designated a pseudogene. The CDR3 length is 19 residues.

This rearrangement joins TRBV11-2 to TRBJ1-1; perhaps TRBD1 as D (5 bases). Germline CDR1 reads SGHAT; CDR2 reads FQNNGV. Trimming pared 5 bases from V and 5 bases from J, leaving 12 bases between. The CDR3 spans 13 residues. CDR3 nucleotides: TGTGCCAGCAGCAAACAGGACGGTACTGAAGCTTTCTTT. Its translation is CASSKQDGTEAFF.